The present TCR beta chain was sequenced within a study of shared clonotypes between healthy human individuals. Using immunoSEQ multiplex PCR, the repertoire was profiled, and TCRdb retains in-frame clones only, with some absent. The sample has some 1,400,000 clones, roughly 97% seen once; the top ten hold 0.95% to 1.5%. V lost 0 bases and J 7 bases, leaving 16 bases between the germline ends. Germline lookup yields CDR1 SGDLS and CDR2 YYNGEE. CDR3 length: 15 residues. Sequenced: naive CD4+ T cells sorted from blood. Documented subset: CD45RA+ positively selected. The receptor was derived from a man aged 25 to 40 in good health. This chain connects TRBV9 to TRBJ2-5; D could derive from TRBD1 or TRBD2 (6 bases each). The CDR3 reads CASSVDRQAGGTQYF. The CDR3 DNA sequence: TGTGCCAGCAGCGTAGATCGACAGGCCGGGGGGACCCAGTACTTC.